These 25 T cell receptor beta chains share one sample of origin, sequenced in a study of blood T cell repertoires in COVID-19. This table comes from immunoSEQ multiplex PCR, and its TCRdb copy is limited to in-frame clones, with some not included. The profile shows some 240,000 clones, roughly nine tenths of them singletons. The sample consisted of peripheral blood. The receptors shown here come from a woman aged 35 to 49 who had recovered from COVID-19.

This rearrangement joins TRBV30 to TRBJ2-1; 14 bases fit TRBD2. The V gene end was trimmed by 3 bases and the J gene end by 7 bases; junction bases not matched to a gene: 5. Looked up from germline, CDR1 is GTSNPN and CDR2 is SVGIG (reference sequence). The CDR3 sequence is 15 residues long. The CDR3 loop reads CAWRKTSGRGNEQFF. The CDR3 coding sequence is TGTGCCTGGAGAAAGACTAGCGGGAGGGGGAATGAGCAGTTCTTC.

The CDR3 spells CASSWGRDYGYTF. As DNA, the CDR3 is TGTGCCAGCAGTTGGGGCAGGGACTATGGCTACACCTTC. The chain uses TRBV12-3 or TRBV12-4 and TRBJ1-2; the D gene is possibly TRBD1 (5 bases). The CDR3 contains 13 residues. Trimming shortened V by 4 bases and J by 3 bases, and 9 bases separated the two germline ends.

The count of this clone is one. The chain recombines TRBV6-1 with TRBJ1-5; 7 positions match TRBD1. After removal of 2 bases from V and 7 bases from J, the junction contained 11 bases not matched to a gene. The CDR3 spans 16 residues. CDR1 MNHNS and CDR2 SASEGT come from the germline V gene. This CDR3 reads CASSERQGKINQPQHF. CDR3 in DNA: TGTGCCAGCAGTGAAAGACAGGGTAAGATAAACCAGCCCCAGCATTTT.

V and J are TRBV4-1 and TRBJ1-1; 8 positions match TRBD1. V shed 0 bases, J shed 8 bases, and the junction held 8 bases outside the gene matches. In germline, CDR1 is MGHRA, CDR2 YSYEKL. This CDR3 spans 15 amino acids. CDR3 DNA sequence: TGCGCCAGCAGCCAAGATGGCTCGGACAGGGCGGAAGCTTTCTTT. Amino acids: CASSQDGSDRAEAFF.

V is TRBV5-1 and J is TRBJ2-2; 12 bases fit TRBD1. V dropped 6 bases and J dropped 6; count of bases not matched to a gene: 9. This CDR3 comprises 16 residues. Per germline, CDR1 SGHRS and CDR2 YFSETQ. The chain's CDR3 is CASTTHGTGGSGELFF. CDR3 nucleotide sequence: TGCGCCAGCACCACTCACGGGACAGGGGGCTCCGGGGAGCTGTTTTTT.

This clone has a single count. The rearrangement uses TRBV4-1 and TRBJ2-1; 11 nucleotides line up with TRBD2. The CDR3 spans 20 residues. The ends lost 0 bases at V and 0 bases at J; junction bases unmatched: 10. CDR1 is MGHRA, CDR2 YSYEKL, per germline. This CDR3 reads CASSQEFIAGGRSSYNEQFF. CDR3 coding DNA: TGCGCCAGCAGCCAAGAATTTATAGCGGGGGGGCGGAGCTCCTACAATGAGCAGTTCTTC.

The V call is TRBV11-2, the J call TRBJ1-1; the D gene is possibly TRBD1 (5 bases). The length of the CDR3 is 13 residues. The ends were cut back, 2 bases at V and 9 bases at J, with 13 bases in the middle. CDR1 is SGHAT and CDR2 is FQNNGV in the germline V gene. The DNA for the CDR3 is TGTGCCAGCAGCTTAAATTTAGCAGGGAAAGCTTTCTTT. Translated, it gives CASSLNLAGKAFF. Drawing the rest from reference TRBV11-2 and TRBJ1-1, the complete variable domain is EAGVAQSPRYKIIEKRQSVAFWCNPISGHATLYWYQQILGQGPKLLIQFQNNGVVDDSQLPKDRFSAERLKGVDSTLKIQPAKLEDSAVYLCASSLNLAGKAFFGQGTRLTVV.

This chain connects TRBV24-1 to TRBJ1-1; 8 bases match TRBD1. The CDR3 totals 14 residues. Germline CDR1 KGHDR, CDR2 SFDVKD. J gave up 4 bases and V 5 bases, and 5 bases lay outside the gene matches. As DNA, the CDR3 is TGTGCCACCAGTGGGGGGACAGGTTTCACTGAAGCTTTCTTT. It is translated as CATSGGTGFTEAFF.

The chain links TRBV11-2 to TRBJ2-7; tentative D call: TRBD1 (6 bases). This CDR3 contains 14 residues. The V gene lost 4 bases and the J gene lost 4 bases, with 14 bases spanning the gap. Per the germline V gene, CDR1 is SGHAT and CDR2 is FQNNGV. CDR3 region: CASSSQQGPYEQYV. CDR3 sequence (DNA): TGTGCCAGCAGCTCCCAACAGGGACCATACGAGCAGTACGTC.

The chain recombines TRBV19 with TRBJ1-4, with a possible D match to TRBD1 (6 bases). In germline, CDR1 is LNHDA, CDR2 SQIVND (reference sequence). The length of the CDR3 is 16 residues. Deletions cut 6 bases from V and 7 bases from J, with 21 bases between. Here the CDR3 DNA reads TGTGCCAGTAGGTACCCGGGGGGGGCCGGGACTGAAAAACTGTTTTTT. It specifies CASRYPGGAGTEKLFF. Supplemented by reference TRBV19 and TRBJ1-4, the full variable domain reads DGGITQSPKYLFRKEGQNVTLSCEQNLNHDAMYWYRQDPGQGLRLIYYSQIVNDFQKGDIAEGYSVSREKKESFPLTVTSAQKNPTAFYLCASRYPGGAGTEKLFFGSGTQLSVL.

V and J are TRBV6-2 or TRBV6-3 and TRBJ2-7; TRBD2 matches at 7 bases. The CDR3 loop spans 16 amino acids. Unmatched junction bases numbered 16, after V lost 5 bases and J lost 6 bases. Germline CDR1 MNHEY, CDR2 SVGEGT. This CDR3 reads CASSPGLGAGTGEQYV. For the CDR3, the DNA is TGTGCCAGCAGTCCCGGGTTGGGAGCGGGGACGGGCGAGCAGTACGTC.

The chain carries TRBV11-2 and TRBJ2-7; 7 nucleotides line up with TRBD2. The CDR3 sequence is 18 residues long. Per the germline V gene, CDR1 is SGHAT and CDR2 is FQNNGV. The ends lost 2 bases at V and 2 bases at J; junction bases unmatched: 15. The CDR3 protein is CASSLRVRALGTTYEQYV. CDR3 sequence (DNA): TGTGCCAGCAGCTTAAGGGTCAGGGCTTTAGGGACTACCTACGAGCAGTACGTC.

The chain is built from TRBV6-4 and TRBJ2-5, with TRBD2 matching over 10 bases. V shed 0 bases and J 3 bases; nucleotides not matched to a gene: 4. CDR1 and CDR2 (germline): MRHNA, SNTAGT. CDR3 length: 16 amino acids. The CDR3 reads CASSDSASGGKETQYF. The CDR3 DNA follows: TGTGCCAGCAGTGACTCGGCTAGCGGGGGTAAAGAGACCCAGTACTTC.

The chain couples TRBV12-3 or TRBV12-4 to TRBJ1-1; tentative D call: TRBD1 (6 bases). Trimming took off 5 bases at V and 4 bases at J, with 11 bases between the two ends. The CDR3 spans 13 residues. CDR3 sequence: CASSGRGGTEAFF. The CDR3 DNA sequence: TGTGCCAGCAGTGGCAGGGGTGGCACTGAAGCTTTCTTT.

As concerns this clone: Other nucleotide sequences from this sample produce the same CDR3. J is TRBJ2-5 and V is TRBV12-3 or TRBV12-4, with D possibly matching TRBD2 (6 bases). The CDR3 has 13 residues. Trimming shortened V by 2 bases and J by 4 bases, and 8 bases separated the two germline ends. The CDR3 bases are TGTGCCAGCAGTTTACTCGGGGGAGAGACCCAGTACTTC. Translated, it gives CASSLLGGETQYF.

The chain's CDR3 is CSASGTSMGDEQFF. The CDR3 DNA follows: TGCAGTGCTAGTGGGACTAGTATGGGCGATGAGCAGTTCTTC. V gene TRBV20-1 combines with J gene TRBJ2-1; 8 bases are shared with TRBD2. The CDR3 loop spans 14 amino acids. The J segment lost 8 bases and the V segment lost 3 bases, leaving 9 bases of the junction unmatched. The germline CDR1 and CDR2 sequences are DFQATT and SNEGSKA (reference sequence).

The chain is built from TRBV30 and TRBJ1-5; possible D gene TRBD1, 6 bases. Germline V gives CDR1 GTSNPN, CDR2 SVGIG (reference sequence). This CDR3 has 11 amino acids. V was cut by 8 bases and J by 2 bases, with 7 bases left in between. CDR3 in DNA: TGTGCCGCAGGGGGCAATCAGCCCCAGCATTTT. Translation: CAAGGNQPQHF.

J is TRBJ2-5 and V is TRBV9, with D possibly matching TRBD2 (5 bases). V was clipped by 4 bases and J by 2 bases, with 18 bases between them. The germline gives CDR1 SGDLS, CDR2 YYNGEE. This CDR3 is 16 amino acids long. The CDR3 DNA sequence: TGTGCCAGCAGCTCCGGACTTTCGGCACCACAAGAGACCCAGTACTTC. This gives the protein CASSSGLSAPQETQYF.

The J gene is TRBJ1-3, the V gene TRBV7-2; TRBD1 might be the D (5 bases). Germline-derived CDR1 and CDR2 are SGHTA and FQGNSA. This CDR3 has 17 amino acids. Trimming pared 5 bases from V and 0 bases from J, leaving 17 bases between. CDR3 residues: CASSVTGTFSSGNTIYF. The CDR3, as DNA: TGTGCCAGCAGCGTAACGGGGACTTTCAGCTCTGGAAACACCATATATTTT. The full variable domain, with the rest looked up from reference TRBV7-2 and TRBJ1-3, is GAGVSQSPSNKVTEKGKDVELRCDPISGHTALYWYRQSLGQGLEFLIYFQGNSAPDKSGLPSDRFSAERTGGSVSTLTIQRTQQEDSAVYLCASSVTGTFSSGNTIYFGEGSWLTVV.

This chain links TRBV28 with TRBJ1-3; D gene ambiguous. The germline V gene encodes CDR1 MDHEN and CDR2 SYDVKM. CDR3 size: 14 residues. Between the trimmed V and J ends, which lost 7 bases and 1 base, there was a span of 11 bases. DNA for the CDR3: TGTGCCAGCAACTCGTTGGAGTCTGGAAACACCATATATTTT. This encodes CASNSLESGNTIYF.

The genes are TRBV4-1 and TRBJ1-2, with D unclear. CDR3 length: 17 residues. With 3 bases removed from V and 7 bases from J, the gap between germline ends came to 24 bases. The germline CDR1 and CDR2 sequences are MGHRA and YSYEKL. Here the CDR3 DNA reads TGCGCCAGCAGCCACCCCGTTGACGGGTTCATCGGGTCTGGCTACACCTTC. This gives the protein CASSHPVDGFIGSGYTF.

The chain carries TRBV11-3 and TRBJ2-7; TRBD1 is a possible D gene (5 bases). CDR1 SGHNT and CDR2 YENEEA come from the germline V gene. Trimming cost V 3 bases and J 6 bases, with 12 bases left between them. The CDR3 totals 13 residues. The CDR3 nucleotides are TGTGCCAGCAGCTTGTCATGGGGCGGCGAGCAGTACGTC. Translated: CASSLSWGGEQYV.

The J gene is TRBJ1-4, the V gene TRBV6-5; TRBD1 aligns across 8 bases. Germline lookup yields CDR1 MNHEY and CDR2 SVGAGI. This CDR3 comprises 14 residues. V shed 6 bases and J 4 bases; nucleotides not matched to a gene: 4. In nucleotides, the CDR3 is TGTGCCAGCAGAGGACAGGGCGGTAATGAAAAACTGTTTTTT. Protein product: CASRGQGGNEKLFF.

The chain is built from TRBV11-2 and TRBJ1-1, with D possibly matching TRBD1 (5 bases). The CDR3 covers 14 residues. Germline values: CDR1 SGHAT, CDR2 FQNNGV. Trimming left V 1 base short and J 4 bases short, with 10 bases between. CDR3 amino acids: CASSLAEGSTEAFF. The DNA of the CDR3 is TGTGCCAGCAGCTTAGCGGAGGGGAGCACTGAAGCTTTCTTT. Looking up the rest from reference TRBV11-2 and TRBJ1-1 gives the full variable domain: EAGVAQSPRYKIIEKRQSVAFWCNPISGHATLYWYQQILGQGPKLLIQFQNNGVVDDSQLPKDRFSAERLKGVDSTLKIQPAKLEDSAVYLCASSLAEGSTEAFFGQGTRLTVV.

This clone was detected a few times. J is TRBJ2-1 and V is TRBV5-6; 8 bases are shared with TRBD1. V was pared by 5 bases and J by 3 bases, with 7 bases of the junction left unmatched. Germline-derived CDR1 and CDR2 are SGHDT and YYEEEE. The CDR3 covers 15 residues. CDR3 sequence: CASRYWTGLYNEQFF. DNA of the CDR3: TGTGCCAGCAGGTATTGGACAGGGCTCTACAATGAGCAGTTCTTC.